The entry below describes one T cell receptor (beta chain). These data belong to a study of blood T cell repertoires in COVID-19. Authors' data handling: The authors estimated nucleated cell counts from reference gene primer amplification. Clones were read by immunoSEQ multiplex PCR, and TCRdb kept only the in-frame ones, dropping some. Clonal size and the V and J genes are those of that table, whereas D and trimming came from the DNA. The sample has around 250,000 clones, around 80% seen once; the top ten hold over 4%. Germline V CDR1 and CDR2: LGHNA, YSLEER. The CDR3 has 16 residues. The V gene end was trimmed by 3 bases and the J gene end by 4 bases; junction bases not matched to a gene: 8. Adults between about 18 and 95 years of age took part from under 30 US areas.

The rearrangement links TRBV4-3 to TRBJ2-5, with 10 bases matching TRBD1. Specimen: PBMCs or T cells enriched from blood (not recorded which). This TCR was sampled from a man aged 25-45 years with acute COVID-19. CDR3: CASSQRDRGAVETQYF. CDR3 nucleotides: TGCGCCAGCAGCCAGAGGGACAGGGGTGCAGTAGAGACCCAGTACTTC.